This record concerns one T cell receptor beta chain sequence. Every donor was a Caucasian adult from Nashville, Tennessee. Genomic DNA for unsorted samples was obtained from tens of millions of PBMCs. At the deep level, the assay was run. Each PCR replicate run on unsorted PBMC took in approximately 300 ng DNA, tens of thousands of T cell genomes. Sequenced by immunoSEQ multiplex PCR; TCRdb stores in-frame clones only, minus some. This sample has more than 450,000 clones; 79% occur once, and the top ten carry 10% to 15%. Germline V gives CDR1 SGHAT, CDR2 FQNNGV. V shed 5 bases and J shed 5 bases, with 13 bases lying between them. The CDR3 loop spans 14 amino acids. This specimen belongs to a study of shared clonotypes between healthy human individuals.

This TCR was sampled from a woman between 40 and 55 years old in good health. Some clones in this sample may be carry-over from other donors' samples. The gene calls are TRBV11-2 and TRBJ1-5; a possible D gene is TRBD1 (5 bases). The material sequenced was PBMCs. The CDR3 DNA reads TGTGCCAGCAGCCCAGGGACGAGGGATCAGCCCCAGCATTTT. It is translated as CASSPGTRDQPQHF.